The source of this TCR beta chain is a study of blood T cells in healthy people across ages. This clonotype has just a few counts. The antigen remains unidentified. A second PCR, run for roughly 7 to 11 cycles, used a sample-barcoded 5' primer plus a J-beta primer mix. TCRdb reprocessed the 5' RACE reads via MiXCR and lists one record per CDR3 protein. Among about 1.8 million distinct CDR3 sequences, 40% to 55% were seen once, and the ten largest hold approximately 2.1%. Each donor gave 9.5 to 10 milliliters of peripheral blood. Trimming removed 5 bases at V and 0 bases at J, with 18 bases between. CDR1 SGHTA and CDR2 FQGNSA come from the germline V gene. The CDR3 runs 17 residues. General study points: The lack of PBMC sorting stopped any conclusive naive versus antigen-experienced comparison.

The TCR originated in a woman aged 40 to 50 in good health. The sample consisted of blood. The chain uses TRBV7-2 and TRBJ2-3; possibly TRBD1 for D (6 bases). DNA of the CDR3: TGTGCCAGCAGCCGAGCCGGGACACTGGAGAGCACAGATACGCAGTATTTT. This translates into CASSRAGTLESTDTQYF.